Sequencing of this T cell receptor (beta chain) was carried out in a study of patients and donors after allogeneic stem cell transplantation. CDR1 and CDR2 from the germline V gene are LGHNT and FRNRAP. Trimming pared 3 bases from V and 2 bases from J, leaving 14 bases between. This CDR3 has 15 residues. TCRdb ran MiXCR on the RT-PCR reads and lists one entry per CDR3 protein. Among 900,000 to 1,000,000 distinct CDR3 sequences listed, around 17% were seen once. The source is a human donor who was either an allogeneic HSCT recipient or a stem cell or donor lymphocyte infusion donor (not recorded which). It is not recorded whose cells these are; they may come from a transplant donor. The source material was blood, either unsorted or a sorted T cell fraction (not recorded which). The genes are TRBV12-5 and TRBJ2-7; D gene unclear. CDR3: CASGLPRWDTYEQYF. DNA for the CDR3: TGTGCTAGTGGTTTACCCAGGTGGGATACCTACGAGCAGTACTTC.